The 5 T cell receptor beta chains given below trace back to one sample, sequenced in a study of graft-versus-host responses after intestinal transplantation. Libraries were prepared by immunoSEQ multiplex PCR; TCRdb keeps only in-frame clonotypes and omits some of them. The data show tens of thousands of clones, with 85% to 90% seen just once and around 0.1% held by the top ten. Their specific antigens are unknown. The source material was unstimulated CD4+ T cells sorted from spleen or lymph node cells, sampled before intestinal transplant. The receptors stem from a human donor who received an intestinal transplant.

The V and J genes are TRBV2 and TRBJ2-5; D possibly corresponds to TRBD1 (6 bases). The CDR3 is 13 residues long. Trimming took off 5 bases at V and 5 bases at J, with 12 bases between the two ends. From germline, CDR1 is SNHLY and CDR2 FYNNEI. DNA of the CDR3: TGTGCCAGCAGTTGGGGGCTCGGGGAGACCCAGTACTTC. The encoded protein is CASSWGLGETQYF.

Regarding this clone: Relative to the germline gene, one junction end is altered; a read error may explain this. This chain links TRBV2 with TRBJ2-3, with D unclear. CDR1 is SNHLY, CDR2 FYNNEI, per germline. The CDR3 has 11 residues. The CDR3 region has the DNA TGTGCCAGCAGGGGCACAGATACACAGTATTTT. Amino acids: CASRGTDTQYF.

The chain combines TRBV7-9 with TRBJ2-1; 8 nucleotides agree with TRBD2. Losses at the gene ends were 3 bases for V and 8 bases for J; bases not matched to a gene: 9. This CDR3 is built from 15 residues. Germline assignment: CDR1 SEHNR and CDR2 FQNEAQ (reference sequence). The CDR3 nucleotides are TGTGCCAGCAGCTTCATTGCGGGGGGCAGGCATGAGCAGTTCTTC. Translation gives CASSFIAGGRHEQFF.

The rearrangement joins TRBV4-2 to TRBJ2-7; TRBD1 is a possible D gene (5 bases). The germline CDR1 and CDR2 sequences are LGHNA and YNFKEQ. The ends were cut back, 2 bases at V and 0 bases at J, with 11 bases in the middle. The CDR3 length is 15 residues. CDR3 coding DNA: TGTGCCAGCAGCCAACCCGACAGAGTCTCCTACGAGCAGTACTTC. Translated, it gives CASSQPDRVSYEQYF.

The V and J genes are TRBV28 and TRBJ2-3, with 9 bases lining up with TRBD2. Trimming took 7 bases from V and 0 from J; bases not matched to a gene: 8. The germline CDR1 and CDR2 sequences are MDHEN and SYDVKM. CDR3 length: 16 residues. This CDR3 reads CASTGWRGGSTDTQYF. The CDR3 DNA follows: TGTGCCAGCACGGGCTGGCGGGGGGGGAGCACAGATACGCAGTATTTT.